The 11 T cell receptor beta chains reported below all come from one sample, sequenced in a study of blood T cell repertoires in COVID-19 (dated by TCRdb to about 2020). Library preparation employed the immunoSEQ multiplex PCR assay. TCRdb carries this immuneACCESS record with in-frame sequences only. Its versions omit some clonotypes, under half of them owing to an unresolved V gene in the studies checked, with the rest unexplained. Here the sample has 270,000 or so clones; 82% occur a single time. In total, the top ten clones hold approximately 3.1% of the sample. What was sequenced was peripheral blood. The receptors originated from a woman aged 18-30 years with acute or convalescent COVID-19.

The J gene is TRBJ1-2, the V gene TRBV4-3, with D uncertain. The CDR3 is 17 amino acids. CDR1 and CDR2 from the germline V gene are LGHNA and YSLEER. V shed 0 bases and J shed 1 base, with 15 bases lying between them. This CDR3 reads CASSQDRSMGLNYGYTF. The CDR3 DNA sequence: TGCGCCAGCAGCCAAGATCGGTCAATGGGCCTTAACTATGGCTACACCTTC.

A word on this clone: One junction end disagrees with the germline gene, perhaps due to a read error. The CDR3 DNA follows: TGCGCCAGCAGCCCCACGGGACTAGCGGGAGCGTCGAAAACCGGGGAGCTGTTTTTT. It codes for CASSPTGLAGASKTGELFF. The J gene is TRBJ2-2, the V gene TRBV4-1; 14 nucleotides line up with TRBD2. Germline CDR1 reads MGHRA; CDR2 reads YSYEKL. The CDR3 runs 19 residues.

The genes are TRBV27 and TRBJ2-7; 7 bases are shared with TRBD1. The J segment lost 2 bases and the V segment lost 10 bases, leaving 8 bases of the junction unmatched. The CDR3 loop spans 13 amino acids. Germline assignment: CDR1 MNHEY and CDR2 SMNVEV (reference sequence). CDR3: CATMDRFTYEQYF. CDR3 sequence (DNA): TGTGCCACCATGGACAGGTTTACCTACGAGCAGTACTTC.

The chain has TRBV5-4 and TRBJ2-3; 12 bases line up with TRBD2. V dropped 6 bases and J dropped 7; count of bases not matched to a gene: 6. The length of the CDR3 is 14 residues. Germline V gives CDR1 SGHNT, CDR2 YYREEE (reference sequence). CDR3 nucleotides: TGTGCCAGCACCCTAGCGGGAGGGCGAAATACGCAGTATTTT. Protein: CASTLAGGRNTQYF.

V gene TRBV27 combines with J gene TRBJ2-1; 10 positions agree with TRBD2. Losses at the gene ends were 6 bases for V and 6 bases for J; bases not matched to a gene: 5. The CDR3 covers 14 residues. CDR1 is MNHEY and CDR2 is SMNVEV in the germline V gene (reference sequence). Here the CDR3 reads CASRAGGPVNEQFF. DNA of the CDR3: TGTGCCAGCAGAGCGGGAGGGCCGGTCAATGAGCAGTTCTTC.

The rearrangement links TRBV6-5 to TRBJ2-7, with D perhaps TRBD2 (5 bases). CDR1 MNHEY and CDR2 SVGAGI come from the germline V gene. Trimming took 6 bases from V and 6 from J, leaving 9 bases between them. The CDR3 length is 11 residues. CDR3 DNA: TGTGCCAGCAGCCCCGGACTCGAGCAGTACTTC. Protein product: CASSPGLEQYF.

This clone was seen more than once but under ten times. The chain combines TRBV19 with TRBJ2-7; the match to TRBD2 covers 12 bases. Germline loops: CDR1 LNHDA, CDR2 SQIVND (reference sequence). The CDR3 spans 17 residues. The junction had 9 bases not matched to a gene; V was cut back by 6 bases and J by 0 bases. CDR3 sequence: CASSRRQTSGSSYEQYF. The CDR3 DNA is TGTGCCAGTAGCCGCCGCCAGACTAGCGGGAGCTCCTACGAGCAGTACTTC.

This chain joins TRBV10-3 and TRBJ2-3, with 14 bases aligning to TRBD2. Germline loops: CDR1 ENHRY, CDR2 SYGVKD. V shed 3 bases and J 1 base; nucleotides not matched to a gene: 9. The CDR3 is made up of 19 amino acids. The CDR3 bases are TGTGCCATCAGTGACGGACTAGCGGGAGGATGGGAGGGCACAGATACGCAGTATTTT. Amino acid sequence: CAISDGLAGGWEGTDTQYF.

The chain has TRBV25-1 and TRBJ2-5; 9 bases map to TRBD1. Germline trimming cut 3 bases from V and 5 bases from J; bases unmatched to any gene: 10. The CDR3 is 16 residues long. Germline CDR1 MGHDK, CDR2 SYGVNS. The CDR3 DNA follows: TGTGCCAGCAGTGACGGAGGGACAGGGCCTAGGGAGACCCAGTACTTC. Translating gives CASSDGGTGPRETQYF.

This clone was observed once. This sequence joins TRBV5-6 and TRBJ2-3; 9 bases agree with TRBD1. The germline CDR1 and CDR2 sequences are SGHDT and YYEEEE. V lost 2 bases, J lost 0 bases, and 4 bases stayed unmatched. This CDR3 comprises 16 residues. CDR3 nucleotides: TGTGCCAGCAGCTTAACAGGGGGCACAAGCACAGATACGCAGTATTTT. Protein sequence: CASSLTGGTSTDTQYF.

The rearrangement joins TRBV3-1 (or the pseudogene TRBV3-2) to TRBJ1-6, with 10 bases aligning to TRBD1. This CDR3 is built from 13 residues. V trimming: 8 bases; J trimming: 7 bases; junction bases outside the gene matches: 2. CDR1 and CDR2 (germline): LGHDT, YNNKEL (reference sequence). CDR3 loop: CASAGQGNSPLHF. Here the CDR3 DNA reads TGTGCCAGCGCGGGACAGGGGAATTCACCCCTCCACTTT.